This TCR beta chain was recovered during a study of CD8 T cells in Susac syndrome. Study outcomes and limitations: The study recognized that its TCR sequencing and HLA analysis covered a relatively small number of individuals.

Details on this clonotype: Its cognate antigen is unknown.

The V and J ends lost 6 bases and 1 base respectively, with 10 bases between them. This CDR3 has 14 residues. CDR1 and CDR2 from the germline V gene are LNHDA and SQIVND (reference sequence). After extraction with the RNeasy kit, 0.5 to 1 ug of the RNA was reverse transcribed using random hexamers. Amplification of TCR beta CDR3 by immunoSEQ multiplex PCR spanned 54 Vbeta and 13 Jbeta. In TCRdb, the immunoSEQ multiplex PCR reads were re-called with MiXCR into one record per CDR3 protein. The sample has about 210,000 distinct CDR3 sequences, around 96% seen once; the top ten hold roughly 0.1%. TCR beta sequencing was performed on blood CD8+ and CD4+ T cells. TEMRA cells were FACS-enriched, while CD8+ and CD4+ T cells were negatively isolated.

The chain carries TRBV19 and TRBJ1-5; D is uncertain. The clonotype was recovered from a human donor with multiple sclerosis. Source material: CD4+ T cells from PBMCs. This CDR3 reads CASRSTGSNQPQHF. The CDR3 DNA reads TGTGCCAGTAGGTCGACGGGAAGCAATCAGCCCCAGCATTTT.